The clone carrying this T cell receptor (beta chain) was found many times. The antigen remains unidentified. Overnight CMV lysate stimulation of fresh PBMCs defined donor CMV status by CD4+ IFNgamma. Four subsets defined by CD45RA and CD27 were sorted after CD3, CD4, CD8 and live/dead staining. This record comes from a study of naive and memory T cell subsets. The study, taken as a whole, reports: Naive repertoires, especially CD8, held a few larger clonotypes, possibly memory cells re-expressing CD45RA.

Germline CDR1 and CDR2: SGHDT and YYEEEE. Trimming stripped 0 bases from V and 2 bases from J, with 9 bases between. The CDR3 covers 15 residues. Two oligonucleotides, mixed equimolar, formed the beta constant-region primer covering TRBC1 and TRBC2. Ligated cDNA was amplified by four rounds of PCR with nested alpha and beta constant-region primers and SP2. TCRdb reprocessed the UMI-ligation and nested PCR reads with MiXCR, giving one entry per CDR3 protein. The sample has 85,000 to 130,000 distinct CDR3 sequences, roughly 15% seen once. The chain uses TRBV5-6 and TRBJ1-5; D might be TRBD1 (5 bases). The receptor comes from a human donor in good health. Sequences were obtained from naive CD8+ T cells from blood. The CDR3 DNA reads as TGTGCCAGCAGCTTGGGAGGGGTCGGCAATCAGCCCCAGCATTTT. It yields the protein CASSLGGVGNQPQHF.